The 23 T cell receptor beta chains listed next were all sequenced from one sample in a study of blood T cell repertoires in COVID-19. Clones were read by immunoSEQ multiplex PCR, and TCRdb kept only the in-frame ones, dropping some. The repertoire holds some 300,000 clones, with 89% as singletons. The specimen was PBMCs or T cells enriched from blood (not recorded which). These receptors were obtained from a woman in her 40s who had recovered from COVID-19.

This chain connects TRBV6-2 or TRBV6-3 to TRBJ2-7, with 8 bases aligning to TRBD2. V gave up 6 bases and J gave up 3 bases; unmatched junction bases: 4. The V gene's germline CDR1 is MNHEY and CDR2 SVGEGT. The CDR3 has 13 residues. The CDR3 spells CASSRLAYYEQYF. CDR3 in DNA: TGTGCCAGCAGCCGACTAGCGTACTACGAGCAGTACTTC.

The rearrangement links TRBV4-3 to TRBJ1-5; 8 bases agree with TRBD1. V dropped 0 bases and J dropped 1; count of bases not matched to a gene: 2. CDR1 and CDR2 from the germline V gene are LGHNA and YSLEER. The CDR3 spans 16 residues. The CDR3 sequence is CASSQDRTGSNQPQHF. Here the CDR3 DNA reads TGCGCCAGCAGCCAAGATCGGACAGGGAGCAATCAGCCCCAGCATTTT.

The chain recombines TRBV19 with TRBJ2-7, with D possibly matching TRBD1 (5 bases). This CDR3 has 14 residues. The V end was cut by 2 bases, the J end by 2 bases, with 10 bases between. Germline-derived CDR1 and CDR2 are LNHDA and SQIVND (reference sequence). Here the CDR3 DNA reads TGTGCCAGTAGTATATCGACAGAACCCTACGAGCAGTACTTC. Protein sequence: CASSISTEPYEQYF.

The rearrangement uses TRBV30 and TRBJ1-2; the D is unclear. V lost 3 bases and J lost 0, with 11 bases in between. Germline V gene lookup returns CDR1 GTSNPN and CDR2 SVGIG (reference sequence). The CDR3 is 14 residues long. CDR3 DNA: TGTGCCTGGAGGGACTGGGTAGCTAACTATGGCTACACCTTC. It yields the protein CAWRDWVANYGYTF.

The chain links TRBV5-5 to TRBJ1-2; D is uncertain. Trimming cost V 4 bases and J 0 bases, with 10 bases left between them. Germline V gene sequence: CDR1 SGHKS, CDR2 YYEKEE (reference sequence). This CDR3 is 14 amino acids long. This CDR3 reads CASSPMRANYGYTF. Written as DNA, the CDR3 is TGTGCCAGCAGCCCGATGAGGGCTAACTATGGCTACACCTTC.

The chain has TRBV18 and TRBJ2-3; D gene uncertain. V was cut by 3 bases and J by 6 bases, with 13 bases left in between. This CDR3 spans 14 amino acids. CDR1 is KGHSH and CDR2 is LQKENI in the germline V gene. CDR3 in DNA: TGTGCCAGCTCACCCCCCTCACAATCGGATACGCAGTATTTT. This encodes CASSPPSQSDTQYF.

The J gene is TRBJ1-5, the V gene TRBV19; possible D gene TRBD1, 5 bases. The CDR3 is 17 residues long. Trimming took off 5 bases at V and 4 bases at J, with 21 bases between the two ends. Germline CDR1 and CDR2: LNHDA and SQIVND (reference sequence). The DNA for the CDR3 is TGTGCCAGTAGTCCCCCCTGGGGGGTAGCGGGAAATCAGCCCCAGCATTTT. Protein product: CASSPPWGVAGNQPQHF.

The chain recombines TRBV24-1 with TRBJ2-2; 9 bases map to TRBD1. Per germline, CDR1 KGHDR and CDR2 SFDVKD. The CDR3 consists of 16 residues. The J segment lost 3 bases and the V segment lost 2 bases, leaving 3 bases of the junction unmatched. The CDR3 DNA reads as TGTGCCACCAGTGATTCCAGGGACAGGGACACCGGGGAGCTGTTTTTT. It is translated as CATSDSRDRDTGELFF.

The chain carries TRBV5-1 and TRBJ2-1; D might be TRBD2 (5 bases). The V gene lost 0 bases and the J gene lost 7 bases, with 11 bases spanning the gap. The CDR3 consists of 14 residues. Germline V gene lookup returns CDR1 SGHRS and CDR2 YFSETQ. The DNA for the CDR3 is TGCGCCAGCAGCTTGGTGGCTAGCCAGAATGAGCAGTTCTTC. The encoded protein is CASSLVASQNEQFF.

The chain uses TRBV27 and TRBJ1-5, with D possibly being TRBD1 (5 bases). Deletions cut 3 bases from V and 8 bases from J, with 11 bases between. This CDR3 is built from 13 residues. Germline values: CDR1 MNHEY, CDR2 SMNVEV (reference sequence). In DNA, the CDR3 is TGTGCCAGCAGTTTTATGGGGCGCGAGCCCCAGCATTTT. This encodes CASSFMGREPQHF.

The chain employs TRBV5-1 and TRBJ1-6; unclear D gene. Germline CDR1 is SGHRS and CDR2 is YFSETQ. Between the trimmed V and J ends, which lost 4 bases and 5 bases, there was a span of 13 bases. The CDR3 spans 15 residues. For the CDR3, the DNA is TGCGCCAGCAGCACACGGACGGGGAATAATTCACCCCTCCACTTT. It codes for CASSTRTGNNSPLHF.

The count of this clone is one. The V gene is TRBV4-1, the J gene TRBJ2-1; D gene unclear. The CDR3 totals 17 residues. The V gene's germline CDR1 is MGHRA and CDR2 YSYEKL. Trimming removed 0 bases at V and 2 bases at J, with 14 bases between. The CDR3 region is CASSQDRRVVAYNEQFF. CDR3 in DNA: TGCGCCAGCAGCCAAGACCGCCGGGTAGTAGCCTACAATGAGCAGTTCTTC.

The rearrangement uses TRBV5-1 and TRBJ2-7, with 9 bases aligning to TRBD2. The CDR3 is made up of 14 amino acids. Unmatched junction bases numbered 6, after V lost 4 bases and J lost 4 bases. CDR1 SGHRS and CDR2 YFSETQ come from the germline V gene. The CDR3 loop is CASSPRGGEYEQYF. The CDR3 DNA reads TGCGCCAGCAGCCCGCGGGGGGGCGAGTACGAGCAGTACTTC.

The chain carries TRBV20-1 and TRBJ2-5, with 10 nucleotides matching TRBD2. Germline V gene data show CDR1 as DFQATT and CDR2 as SNEGSKA (reference sequence). This CDR3 comprises 16 residues. Unmatched junction bases numbered 11, after V lost 3 bases and J lost 4 bases. For the CDR3, the DNA is TGCAGTGCTAGTCGCTCAGCGGGAGGGCCGGGAGAGACCCAGTACTTC. Residues: CSASRSAGGPGETQYF.

The genes are TRBV13 and TRBJ2-7; maybe TRBD1 (6 bases). This CDR3 is 13 amino acids long. V shed 5 bases and J shed 5 bases, with 13 bases lying between them. Germline CDR1 is PRHDT and CDR2 is FYEKMQ (reference sequence). CDR3 DNA sequence: TGTGCCAGCAGCCGGTCCAGGGGAAACGAGCAGTACTTC. This translates into CASSRSRGNEQYF.

The rearrangement joins TRBV7-2 to TRBJ2-1; 16 nucleotides align to TRBD2. CDR1 is SGHTA and CDR2 is FQGNSA in the germline V gene. Unmatched junction bases numbered 4, after V lost 5 bases and J lost 9 bases. The CDR3 sequence is 15 residues long. CDR3 residues: CASSTGLAGGSEQFF. The DNA for the CDR3 is TGTGCCAGCAGCACGGGACTAGCGGGAGGGTCTGAGCAGTTCTTC.

J is TRBJ1-2 and V is TRBV28, with a tentative D call TRBD1 (5 bases). With 5 bases removed from V and 8 bases from J, the gap between germline ends came to 24 bases. From germline, CDR1 is MDHEN and CDR2 SYDVKM. The CDR3 spans 16 residues. The CDR3 is CASSAPAISGVGGYTF. The CDR3 DNA reads as TGTGCCAGCAGTGCCCCCGCGATATCGGGGGTGGGGGGCTACACCTTC.

The rearrangement joins TRBV4-2 to TRBJ2-7; 12 bases map to TRBD1. This CDR3 spans 17 amino acids. With V trimmed by 0 bases and J by 5 bases, 8 bases remained unmatched. The germline gives CDR1 LGHNA, CDR2 YNFKEQ. The CDR3 DNA reads as TGTGCCAGCAGCCAAGAGCCGGGACAGGGGGCTGTCAACGAGCAGTACTTC. Amino acid sequence: CASSQEPGQGAVNEQYF.

The gene calls are TRBV25-1 and TRBJ1-5; a weak D match, TRBD1 (6 bases). With 6 bases removed from V and 4 bases from J, the gap between germline ends came to 7 bases. This CDR3 region has 12 residues. Germline CDR1 and CDR2: MGHDK and SYGVNS. The CDR3 protein is CASSTGNQPQHF. The DNA of the CDR3 is TGTGCCAGCAGCACAGGGAATCAGCCCCAGCATTTT.

This sequence joins TRBV2 and TRBJ2-3; the match to TRBD2 covers 11 bases. The CDR3 sequence is 18 residues long. Germline V lookup: CDR1 SNHLY, CDR2 FYNNEI. V trimming: 7 bases; J trimming: 5 bases; junction bases outside the gene matches: 17. CDR3 sequence reads: CASKLLPSGGTTRDTQYF. Here the CDR3 DNA reads TGTGCCAGCAAACTACTTCCTAGCGGGGGGACCACAAGAGATACGCAGTATTTT.

This clone was counted a single time. The chain joins TRBV7-3 to TRBJ2-1; 9 bases are shared with TRBD2. Germline V gene data show CDR1 as SGHTA and CDR2 as FQGTGA. CDR3 size: 17 residues. J gave up 10 bases and V 4 bases, and 17 bases lay outside the gene matches. The CDR3 DNA sequence: TGTGCCAGCAGCTCAATAGGGACTAGCCAGGGTTCGGTGGAGCAGTTCTTC. It encodes CASSSIGTSQGSVEQFF.

The chain joins TRBV7-2 to TRBJ2-1; D is ambiguous. The V end was cut by 4 bases, the J end by 7 bases, with 11 bases between. This CDR3 has 13 amino acids. The germline V gene encodes CDR1 SGHTA and CDR2 FQGNSA. The CDR3 region has the DNA TGTGCCAGCAGCTCCCTCGTGGAGAATGAGCAGTTCTTC. It is translated as CASSSLVENEQFF.

The V call is TRBV11-2, the J call TRBJ1-1; TRBD1 is a possible D gene (6 bases). Germline CDR1 and CDR2: SGHAT and FQNNGV. V was clipped by 5 bases and J by 6 bases, with 19 bases between them. The CDR3 is made up of 15 amino acids. CDR3 nucleotide sequence: TGTGCCAGCAGCCCTCTGGGGGCCGGGGTGCCTGAAGCTTTCTTT. This translates into CASSPLGAGVPEAFF.